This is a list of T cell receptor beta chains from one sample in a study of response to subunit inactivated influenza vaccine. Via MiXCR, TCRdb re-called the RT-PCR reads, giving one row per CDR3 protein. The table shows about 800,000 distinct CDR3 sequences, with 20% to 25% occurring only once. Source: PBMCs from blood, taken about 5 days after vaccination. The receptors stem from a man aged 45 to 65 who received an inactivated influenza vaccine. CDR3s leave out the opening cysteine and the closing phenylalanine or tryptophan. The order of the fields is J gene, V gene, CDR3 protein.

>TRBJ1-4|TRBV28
ASSYPGQGWKLF
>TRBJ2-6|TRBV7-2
ASSFEGFFSGANVLT
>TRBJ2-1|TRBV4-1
ASSYGGEYNEQF
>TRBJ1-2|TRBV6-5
ASSYSQGIYGYT
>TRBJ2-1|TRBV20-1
SARDVDSYNEQF
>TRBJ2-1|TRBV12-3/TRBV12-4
ASSLRGLNEQF
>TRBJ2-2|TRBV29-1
SVDGDREYTGELF
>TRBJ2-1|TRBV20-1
SACPGLALNEQF
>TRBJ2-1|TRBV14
ASSQDRPNNEQF
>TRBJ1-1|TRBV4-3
ASSQDGAGRTLHTEAF
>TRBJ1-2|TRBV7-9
ASSPINYGYT
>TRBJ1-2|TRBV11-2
ASSTRGAYGYT
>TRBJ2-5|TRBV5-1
ASSLAFVGRETQY
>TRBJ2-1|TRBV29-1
SVEARGRYNEQF
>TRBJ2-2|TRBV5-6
ASSLQSTGELF
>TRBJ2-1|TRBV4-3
ASSQDLSGRADEQF
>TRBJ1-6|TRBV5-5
ASSLDIPENSPLH
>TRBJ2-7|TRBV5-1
ASSLTVYEQY
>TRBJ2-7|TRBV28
ATDRSYEQY
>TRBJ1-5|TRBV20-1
SARDDRGISGNQPQH
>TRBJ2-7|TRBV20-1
SARGLAGDPYEQY
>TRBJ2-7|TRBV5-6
ASSLFGVHVEQY
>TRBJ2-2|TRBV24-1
ATSAGLAGENTGELF
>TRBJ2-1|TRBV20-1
SARKTSGGPNEQF
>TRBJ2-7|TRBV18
ASSPNQGREQY
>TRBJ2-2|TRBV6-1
ASTLAGDPLGELF
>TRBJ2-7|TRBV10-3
AISELWERTQYEQY
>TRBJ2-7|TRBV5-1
ASGHVGYEQY
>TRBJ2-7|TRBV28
ASRLRDYNEQY
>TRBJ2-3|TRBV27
ASSWGSYTDTQY
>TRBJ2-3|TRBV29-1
SVDDPEGGPADTQY
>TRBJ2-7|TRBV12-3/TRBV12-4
ASSPQWGNYHEQY
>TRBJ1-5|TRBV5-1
ASSLEGAQPQH
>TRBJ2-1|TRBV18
ASSQGGIPYNEQF
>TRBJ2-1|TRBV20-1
SAQAVVGDNEQF
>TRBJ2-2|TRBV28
ASSFMAGSLQGVRTGELF
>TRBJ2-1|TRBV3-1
ASSQGTASYNEQF
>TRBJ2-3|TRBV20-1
SARGSDTQY
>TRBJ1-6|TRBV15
ATSRDIDSPLH
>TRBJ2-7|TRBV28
ASSQTGLILREQY
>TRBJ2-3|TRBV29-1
SVEDPGRLATTDTQY
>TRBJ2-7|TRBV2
ASRESGRSEQY
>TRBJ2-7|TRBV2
ASSGKGSTYEQY
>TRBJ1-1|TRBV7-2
ASSLNPPNTEAF
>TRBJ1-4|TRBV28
ASSPYKATNEKLF
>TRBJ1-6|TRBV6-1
ASRRWGNANNSPLH
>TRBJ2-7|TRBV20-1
SAFDRGFSYEQY
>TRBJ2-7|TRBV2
ASTRDRGLSEQY
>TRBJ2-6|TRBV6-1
ASSRQPLRANVLT
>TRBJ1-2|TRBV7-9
ASSFWDRNPIYGYT
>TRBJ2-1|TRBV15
ATSRGAGGYNEQF
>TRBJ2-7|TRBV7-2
ASSFGAGESYEQY
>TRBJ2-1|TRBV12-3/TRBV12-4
ASSSSDRAPKDEQF
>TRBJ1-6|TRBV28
ASSRTGKGDSPLH
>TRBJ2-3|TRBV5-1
ASSGGLELDTQY
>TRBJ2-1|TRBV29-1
SGGRDRGVNEQF
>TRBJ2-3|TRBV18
ASSPRQGASDTQY
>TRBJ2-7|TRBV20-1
SARGSAGAHEEQY
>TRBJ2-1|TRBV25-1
ASSETSGVVNEQF